Below, 27 T cell receptor beta chains from the same sample are listed, as sequenced in a study of PD-L1 blockade in urothelial cancer. The data were produced by immunoSEQ multiplex PCR, yet TCRdb's version contains in-frame clones alone and is incomplete. Of over 14,000 clones in the sample, more than 75% were seen once. The sequenced sample was PBMCs, obtained around atezolizumab (anti-PD-L1) treatment. Receptors were obtained from a man aged 65-85 years with urothelial cancer.

This chain links TRBV7-9 with TRBJ2-7; 11 bases agree with TRBD1. The CDR3 has 16 residues. Germline values: CDR1 SEHNR, CDR2 FQNEAQ (reference sequence). V shed 3 bases and J 2 bases; nucleotides not matched to a gene: 6. The CDR3: CASSLGTGGQTYEQYF. The CDR3 region has the DNA TGTGCCAGCAGCTTGGGGACAGGGGGGCAGACCTACGAGCAGTACTTC.

The chain combines TRBV4-1 with TRBJ2-1; possible D gene TRBD1, 5 bases. Germline V gives CDR1 MGHRA, CDR2 YSYEKL. CDR3 length equals 14 residues. The germline V and J ends were trimmed by 1 base and 1 base, with 5 bases remaining between them. CDR3: CASSQGQSYNEQFF. CDR3 DNA: TGCGCCAGCAGCCAAGGACAGTCCTACAATGAGCAGTTCTTC.

The V gene is TRBV25-1, the J gene TRBJ1-3, with D uncertain. Germline CDR1 is MGHDK and CDR2 is SYGVNS. V was cut by 7 bases and J by 4 bases, with 8 bases left in between. CDR3 length: 12 amino acids. CDR3 residues: CASTGSGNTIYF. The CDR3, as DNA: TGTGCCAGCACGGGATCAGGAAACACCATATATTTT.

This chain uses TRBV23-1 with TRBJ2-3; 9 nucleotides agree with TRBD1. TRBV23-1 carries the ORF label, with uncertain function. This CDR3 spans 16 amino acids. Germline trimming cut 3 bases from V and 3 bases from J; bases unmatched to any gene: 7. This chain's CDR3 is CASSHTRDRATDTQYF. The CDR3 coding sequence is TGCGCCAGCAGTCACACAAGGGACAGGGCAACAGATACGCAGTATTTT.

This chain joins TRBV28 and TRBJ2-1, with 8 nucleotides matching TRBD2. Germline CDR1 is MDHEN and CDR2 is SYDVKM. The CDR3 loop spans 15 amino acids. The ends lost 2 bases at V and 9 bases at J; junction bases unmatched: 9. The CDR3 bases are TGTGCCAGCAGTTTAGGGACTAGGGGGGTCGGTGAGCAGTTCTTC. Amino acid sequence: CASSLGTRGVGEQFF.

The chain links TRBV2 to TRBJ1-2, with 7 positions matching TRBD1. Germline loops: CDR1 SNHLY, CDR2 FYNNEI. The V and J ends lost 6 bases and 4 bases, in that order; junction bases with no gene match: 2. This CDR3 comprises 12 residues. CDR3 in amino acids: CASRGDSYGYTF. The CDR3 nucleotides read TGTGCCAGCAGGGGGGACAGCTATGGCTACACCTTC.

The chain is built from TRBV18 and TRBJ2-7, with D possibly being TRBD1 (6 bases). CDR3 length: 15 amino acids. CDR1 is KGHSH, CDR2 LQKENI, per germline. Between the trimmed V and J ends, which lost 3 bases and 0 bases, there was a span of 12 bases. The CDR3 bases are TGTGCCAGCTCACCGGGACGGGACATCTCCTACGAGCAGTACTTC. It yields the protein CASSPGRDISYEQYF.

The rearrangement uses TRBV6-1 and TRBJ2-7; a possible D gene is TRBD1 (6 bases). Trimming removed 3 bases from V and 6 bases from J, with 15 bases in between. This CDR3 has 14 residues. CDR1 MNHNS and CDR2 SASEGT come from the germline V gene. CDR3 DNA sequence: TGTGCCAGCAGTGACGGTCTGGGGGCCAGCGAGCAGTACTTC. It specifies CASSDGLGASEQYF.

The V call is TRBV5-8, the J call TRBJ1-2, with TRBD1 matching over 8 bases. After removal of 1 base from V and 4 bases from J, the junction contained 6 bases not matched to a gene. The CDR3 has 15 residues. Germline CDR1 SGHTS, CDR2 YDEGEE. CDR3 coding DNA: TGTGCCAGCAGCTTGTTTGAGGGACAGGCCTATGGCTACACCTTC. Translated: CASSLFEGQAYGYTF.

The V and J genes are TRBV27 and TRBJ2-7, with 9 bases identical to TRBD1. V lost 5 bases, J lost 3 bases, and 5 bases stayed unmatched. The germline gives CDR1 MNHEY, CDR2 SMNVEV (reference sequence). This CDR3 comprises 14 residues. The CDR3 here is CASSSDRGNYEQYF. The CDR3 DNA follows: TGTGCCAGCAGTAGCGACAGGGGGAACTACGAGCAGTACTTC.

The V and J genes are TRBV28 and TRBJ1-6; 7 bases match TRBD1. This CDR3 is 15 amino acids long. V lost 11 bases to trimming and J lost 4 bases; unmatched junction nucleotides: 11. CDR1 MDHEN and CDR2 SYDVKM come from the germline V gene. CDR3 in DNA: TGTGCCGGTAAGACACAGGGGTCATATAATTCACCCCTCCACTTT. It yields the protein CAGKTQGSYNSPLHF.

V and J are TRBV6-1 and TRBJ2-7, with D perhaps matching TRBD1 (5 bases). The germline V gene encodes CDR1 MNHNS and CDR2 SASEGT. The CDR3 totals 13 residues. V dropped 4 bases and J dropped 2 bases, with 9 bases sitting between them. In DNA, the CDR3 is TGTGCCAGCAGTGTGGGGCCTACCTACGAGCAGTACTTC. Amino acid sequence: CASSVGPTYEQYF.

This clone has a single count. CDR3 bases: TGTGCCAGCAGTCTGGACAGCTACGAGCAGTACTTC. Protein sequence: CASSLDSYEQYF. The chain recombines TRBV28 with TRBJ2-7; perhaps TRBD1 as D (6 bases). Per the germline V gene, CDR1 is MDHEN and CDR2 is SYDVKM. Trimming took off 5 bases at V and 3 bases at J, with 8 bases between the two ends. The length of the CDR3 is 12 residues.

This clone has just a few counts. The chain uses TRBV7-7 and TRBJ1-5; perhaps TRBD1 as D (6 bases). The germline CDR1 and CDR2 sequences are SSHAT and FNYEAQ (reference sequence). V lost 7 bases and J lost 4, with 11 bases in between. The CDR3 sequence is 13 residues long. In nucleotides, the CDR3 is TGTGCCAGCACCCGACAGGAGAATCAGCCCCAGCATTTT. Its protein product is CASTRQENQPQHF.

The chain uses TRBV25-1 and TRBJ2-3; the D gene is possibly TRBD1 (5 bases). Between the trimmed V and J ends, which lost 6 bases and 1 base, there was a span of 8 bases. The CDR3 is 13 residues long. Germline lookup yields CDR1 MGHDK and CDR2 SYGVNS. CDR3 amino acids: CASSPQGTDTQYF. Here the CDR3 DNA reads TGTGCCAGCAGCCCACAGGGCACAGATACGCAGTATTTT.

This clone is medium-sized (0.01 to 0.1%) by share. The genes are TRBV6-1 and TRBJ2-3, with 8 nucleotides matching TRBD1. In germline, CDR1 is MNHNS, CDR2 SASEGT. CDR3 length equals 16 residues. V lost 1 base to trimming and J lost 4 bases; unmatched junction nucleotides: 7. This CDR3 reads CASSEEGQGIPDTQYF. As DNA, the CDR3 is TGTGCCAGCAGTGAAGAAGGACAGGGAATCCCAGATACGCAGTATTTT.

This clone occurred once. This chain links TRBV4-2 with TRBJ1-2; TRBD1 aligns across 11 bases. CDR1 LGHNA and CDR2 YNFKEQ come from the germline V gene. The CDR3 totals 15 residues. The trim removed 0 bases at V and 6 bases at J, leaving 3 bases unmatched. CDR3 sequence reads: CASSQDWTGGDGYTF. In nucleotides, the CDR3 is TGTGCCAGCAGCCAAGATTGGACAGGGGGCGATGGCTACACCTTC.

The chain has TRBV5-1 and TRBJ2-7; TRBD2 matches at 7 bases. Trimming removed 2 bases from V and 3 bases from J; junction bases left unmatched: 5. CDR1 SGHRS and CDR2 YFSETQ come from the germline V gene. CDR3 size: 14 residues. The CDR3 DNA sequence: TGCGCCAGCAGCTTCCTGGGGGGGGACTACGAGCAGTACTTC. This sequence encodes CASSFLGGDYEQYF.

This clone was recorded once. The chain joins TRBV5-4 to TRBJ2-2; 7 bases map to TRBD2. CDR3 length: 17 amino acids. V gave up 5 bases and J gave up 0 bases; unmatched junction bases: 10. In germline, CDR1 is SGHNT, CDR2 YYREEE (reference sequence). CDR3 residues: CASRAPGGGTNTGELFF. The CDR3, as DNA: TGTGCCAGCAGGGCCCCCGGGGGAGGGACGAACACCGGGGAGCTGTTTTTT.

V is TRBV30 and J is TRBJ1-1, with 7 bases aligning to TRBD1. The CDR3 consists of 12 residues. With 4 bases clipped from V and 7 bases from J, the junction kept 6 bases outside the gene matches. Germline assignment: CDR1 GTSNPN and CDR2 SVGIG (reference sequence). The CDR3 region is CAWTGGRYEAFF. The CDR3 nucleotides are TGTGCCTGGACAGGGGGGAGGTATGAAGCTTTCTTT.

This chain connects TRBV18 to TRBJ1-1, with D possibly being TRBD1 (5 bases). There are 15 residues in the CDR3. Germline-derived CDR1 and CDR2 are KGHSH and LQKENI. Trimming cost V 3 bases and J 2 bases, with 13 bases left between them. CDR3 nucleotide sequence: TGTGCCAGCTCACCCGTCACTCAGGGAAACACTGAAGCTTTCTTT. This translates into CASSPVTQGNTEAFF. Filled out from reference TRBV18 and TRBJ1-1, the complete variable domain reads NAGVMQNPRHLVRRRGQEARLRCSPMKGHSHVYWYRQLPEEGLKFMVYLQKENIIDESGMPKERFSAEFPKEGPSILRIQQVVRGDSAAYFCASSPVTQGNTEAFFGQGTRLTVV.

The chain combines TRBV7-9 with TRBJ2-1, with 7 bases that match TRBD1. The CDR3 runs 12 residues. Trimming at V came to 5 bases and at J to 15 bases, leaving 10 bases not matched to a gene. Germline CDR1 reads SEHNR; CDR2 reads FQNEAQ (reference sequence). In DNA form, the CDR3 reads TGTGCCAGCAGCCAATCGCGAGGGGGCTGGTTCTTC. It yields the protein CASSQSRGGWFF. The entire variable domain, with the rest obtained from reference TRBV7-9 and TRBJ2-1, is as follows: DTGVSQNPRHKITKRGQNVTFRCDPISEHNRLYWYRQTLGQGPEFLTYFQNEAQLEKSRLLSDRFSAERPKGSFSTLEIQRTEQGDSAMYLCASSQSRGGWFFGPGTRLTVL.

The chain combines TRBV6-6 with TRBJ1-1; D unclear. The germline V and J ends were trimmed by 0 bases and 2 bases, with 10 bases remaining between them. The CDR3 sequence is 15 residues long. Germline V gives CDR1 MNHNY, CDR2 SVGAGI (reference sequence). CDR3 amino acids: CASSYSIDPNTEAFF. The CDR3 DNA follows: TGTGCCAGCAGTTACTCGATAGATCCCAACACTGAAGCTTTCTTT.

The genes are TRBV13 and TRBJ1-4, with 7 bases that match TRBD1. Trimming removed 5 bases from V and 7 bases from J; junction bases left unmatched: 7. The germline gives CDR1 PRHDT, CDR2 FYEKMQ (reference sequence). This CDR3 comprises 14 residues. The CDR3 sequence: CASSIRQGGEKLFF. The DNA of the CDR3 is TGTGCCAGCAGCATTCGACAGGGCGGTGAAAAACTGTTTTTT.

The genes are TRBV9 and TRBJ2-3, with D perhaps TRBD2 (5 bases). Trimming removed 2 bases from V and 1 base from J, with 14 bases in between. Germline CDR1 SGDLS, CDR2 YYNGEE. The length of the CDR3 is 16 residues. In DNA, the CDR3 is TGTGCCAGCAGCGTCCAGGCTAGCTGGGGCACAGATACGCAGTATTTT. Translation: CASSVQASWGTDTQYF.

This rearrangement joins TRBV7-9 to TRBJ2-7; 11 positions agree with TRBD1. Trimming removed 4 bases from V and 6 bases from J; junction bases left unmatched: 8. Germline V CDR1 and CDR2: SEHNR, FQNEAQ (reference sequence). This CDR3 has 15 residues. The CDR3 coding sequence is TGTGCCAGCAGCTGGGAGGACAGGGGGCTAATCGAGCAGTACTTC. It yields the protein CASSWEDRGLIEQYF.

V usage is TRBV5-5 and J usage is TRBJ1-2; perhaps TRBD1 as D (5 bases). The V gene's germline CDR1 is SGHKS and CDR2 YYEKEE (reference sequence). The CDR3 contains 15 residues. The germline V and J ends were trimmed by 0 bases and 5 bases, with 14 bases remaining between them. The CDR3 DNA sequence: TGTGCCAGCAGCTTGGACAGGCCCATTGGGTATGGCTACACCTTC. It codes for CASSLDRPIGYGYTF.